The next 15 T cell receptor beta chains were all read from a single sample in a study of cytomegalovirus exposure and HLA in healthy donors. Sequencing used immunoSEQ multiplex PCR; TCRdb keeps in-frame clones, though not all of them. The sample gives 150,000 to 200,000 clones, approximately 86% of which show up once; 2% to 3% is in the top ten. What was sequenced was PBMCs. These receptors were collected from a man between 18 and 29 years old in good health and CMV-seropositive.

The CDR3 sequence is CAINSGLADEQFF. CDR3 DNA sequence: TGTGCCATCAACTCGGGACTAGCAGATGAGCAGTTCTTC. The chain couples TRBV10-3 to TRBJ2-1; 9 nucleotides line up with TRBD2. With V trimmed by 7 bases and J by 8 bases, 6 bases remained unmatched. The CDR3 runs to 13 residues. Germline CDR1 reads ENHRY; CDR2 reads SYGVKD.

This clone was seen ten or more times. The chain links TRBV5-1 to TRBJ1-5, with 7 bases lining up with TRBD1. The CDR3 sequence is 15 residues long. CDR1 and CDR2 (germline): SGHRS, YFSETQ. The V segment lost 5 bases and the J segment 0 bases; nucleotides outside the gene matches: 5. The CDR3 spells CASRDRRYSNQPQHF. CDR3 DNA sequence: TGCGCCAGCAGGGACAGGAGGTATAGCAATCAGCCCCAGCATTTT.

The V and J genes are TRBV29-1 and TRBJ2-7; tentative D call: TRBD2 (5 bases). V was clipped by 6 bases and J by 4 bases, with 10 bases between them. This CDR3 comprises 11 residues. CDR1 and CDR2 (germline): SQVTM, ANQGSEA. CDR3 nucleotide sequence: TGCAGCGTGGGTTCGGGATACGAGCAGTACTTC. This codes for CSVGSGYEQYF.

The V gene is TRBV5-1, the J gene TRBJ1-1, with TRBD1 as a possible D gene (5 bases). Germline CDR1 is SGHRS and CDR2 is YFSETQ. The CDR3 sequence is 15 residues long. Trimming left V 0 bases short and J 5 bases short, with 14 bases between. The CDR3 is CASSLGSQGRTEAFF. The DNA for the CDR3 is TGCGCCAGCAGCTTGGGTTCGCAGGGAAGGACTGAAGCTTTCTTT.

The genes are TRBV4-3 and TRBJ2-3, with TRBD2 as a possible D gene (6 bases). Trimming pared 4 bases from V and 1 base from J, leaving 12 bases between. The V gene's germline CDR1 is LGHNA and CDR2 YSLEER. The CDR3 runs to 15 residues. The CDR3 protein is CASSLRLVGTDTQYF. The DNA for the CDR3 is TGCGCCAGCAGCCTAAGACTAGTAGGCACAGATACGCAGTATTTT.

The rearrangement links TRBV5-1 to TRBJ2-3, with D possibly TRBD2 on 6 matching bases. Trimming took 1 base from V and 0 from J, leaving 12 bases between them. CDR1 is SGHRS, CDR2 YFSETQ, per germline. The CDR3 runs 16 residues. The CDR3 DNA sequence: TGCGCCAGCAGCTTGTGGGGGGATACTAGCACAGATACGCAGTATTTT. Translation gives CASSLWGDTSTDTQYF.

The chain combines TRBV19 with TRBJ1-5; D gene unclear. The CDR3 length is 12 residues. Germline V lookup: CDR1 LNHDA, CDR2 SQIVND (reference sequence). The germline V and J ends were trimmed by 3 bases and 4 bases, with 4 bases remaining between them. The CDR3 spells CASSILNQPQHF. The CDR3 coding sequence is TGTGCCAGTAGTATCTTAAATCAGCCCCAGCATTTT.

As regards this clone: Compared with germline, one end of the junction differs, possibly owing to a read error. This chain uses TRBV2 with TRBJ1-2, with TRBD1 matching 7 bases. The CDR3 contains 13 residues. Germline CDR1 and CDR2: SNHLY and FYNNEI. CDR3 protein: CASREGGAGGYTF. The CDR3 DNA sequence: TGTGCCAGCAGAGAAGGGGGCGCAGGGGGCTACACCTTC.

CDR3 protein: CASSSDREYRQPQHF. The CDR3 DNA sequence: TGTGCCAGCAGCTCGGACAGGGAATATCGTCAGCCCCAGCATTTT. This chain links TRBV7-9 with TRBJ1-5, with 8 bases that match TRBD1. J lost 6 bases, V lost 4 bases, and 8 bases had no gene match. Germline V CDR1 and CDR2: SEHNR, FQNEAQ (reference sequence). The CDR3 covers 15 residues.

The chain links TRBV5-1 to TRBJ2-3, with TRBD2 matching 9 bases. The CDR3 runs 19 residues. Germline V CDR1 and CDR2: SGHRS, YFSETQ. The V segment lost 4 bases and the J segment 0 bases; nucleotides outside the gene matches: 15. The CDR3 DNA reads as TGCGCCAGCAGCCCCCGTGGTAGCGGGGGTAGGACTAGCACAGATACGCAGTATTTT. Its protein is CASSPRGSGGRTSTDTQYF.

The chain is built from TRBV4-3 and TRBJ1-4, with 12 bases matching TRBD1. Looked up from germline, CDR1 is LGHNA and CDR2 is YSLEER. The CDR3 totals 18 residues. V lost 2 bases to trimming and J lost 8 bases; unmatched junction nucleotides: 12. CDR3 sequence: CASSQTFEGQGALEKLFF. DNA for the CDR3: TGCGCCAGCAGCCAAACCTTCGAGGGACAGGGGGCTCTCGAAAAACTGTTTTTT.

The genes are TRBV13 and TRBJ2-3, with 8 positions matching TRBD2. This CDR3 is built from 15 residues. V lost 5 bases, J lost 1 base, and 5 bases stayed unmatched. Per germline, CDR1 PRHDT and CDR2 FYEKMQ (reference sequence). The CDR3, as DNA: TGTGCCAGCAGCCCGACAGCGGGAGGCACAGATACGCAGTATTTT. Protein sequence: CASSPTAGGTDTQYF.

The chain has TRBV11-3 and TRBJ2-1, with 13 positions matching TRBD2. This CDR3 has 17 residues. The germline CDR1 and CDR2 sequences are SGHNT and YENEEA. Losses at the gene ends were 1 base for V and 10 bases for J; bases not matched to a gene: 10. Written as DNA, the CDR3 is TGTGCCAGCAGCTTAGTACTAGCGGGGGGGTCGGGCAACGAGCAGTTCTTC. It is translated as CASSLVLAGGSGNEQFF.

The chain recombines TRBV7-3 with TRBJ1-1; TRBD1 is a possible D gene (6 bases). CDR1 is SGHTA and CDR2 is FQGTGA in the germline V gene. The length of the CDR3 is 16 residues. V lost 5 bases and J 4 bases, leaving 20 bases between the germline ends. CDR3 DNA: TGTGCCAGCAGCAAAGGGGGTAGGGAACAGGGCACTGAAGCTTTCTTT. Translated, it gives CASSKGGREQGTEAFF.

This clone was seen only once. The rearrangement joins TRBV10-3 to TRBJ2-1, with D possibly TRBD1 on 6 matching bases. The ends were cut back, 8 bases at V and 6 bases at J, with 14 bases in the middle. Germline V CDR1 and CDR2: ENHRY, SYGVKD. This CDR3 comprises 13 residues. CDR3 sequence (DNA): TGTGCCATCGCAGGGGACCCACCCAATGAGCAGTTCTTC. Protein sequence: CAIAGDPPNEQFF.